This T cell receptor (beta chain) was found in a study of chemoradiotherapy in HPV16-positive cancers. Study-level results: Candidate HPV-specific clones and E7-related TCR motifs grew in tumor during treatment. In HPV16-positive patients, HPV-responsive T-cell expansion tracked better recurrence-free survival. Only a couple of HPV16-positive patients supplied the functional HPV-specificity definition.

Comment on this clone: Its matching antigen is unknown.

Method: immunoSEQ multiplex PCR; TCRdb's copy keeps in-frame clones and lacks some. The data show 9,500 to 13,000 clones, with about four fifths seen just once and less than 15% held by the top ten. Repeated repertoire sampling spanned the course of chemoradiotherapy. In germline, CDR1 is MNHEY, CDR2 SVGAGI. The germline V and J ends were trimmed by 5 bases and 8 bases, with 10 bases remaining between them. The CDR3 is 13 residues long. The material sequenced was tumor tissue, taken from a patient who underwent chemoradiotherapy. This TCR derives from a human donor with HPV-associated anogenital cancer. V and J are TRBV6-5 and TRBJ1-6, with unresolved D. CDR3 DNA: TGTGCCAGCAGTCTCTACCTTGATTCACCCCTCCACTTT. Its translation: CASSLYLDSPLHF.